The rows below give T cell receptor beta chains drawn from one sample of a study of T cell changes during pregnancy in multiple sclerosis. Using immunoSEQ multiplex PCR, the repertoire was profiled, and TCRdb retains in-frame clones only, with some absent. Of some 60,000 clones in the sample, about 88% were seen once. Sequenced here: CD4+ T cells from peripheral blood mononuclear cells, sampled in the third trimester of pregnancy. Receptors were obtained from a female donor with multiple sclerosis, enrolled in a pregnancy study. Both conserved end residues are part of each CDR3. Each record gives: D gene, J gene, V gene, CDR3 protein. A D gene is named only where the DNA matches it firmly.

NA	TRBJ1-2	TRBV25-1	CASSLGGYGYTF
NA	TRBJ1-1	TRBV7-9	CASSHVAEAFF
TRBD2	TRBJ2-3	TRBV7-2	CASSLVPGLADTQYF
NA	TRBJ2-3	TRBV4-1	CASSLSSSDTQYF
TRBD1	TRBJ1-3	TRBV6-1	CASSVLWPGTGNWRNTIYF
TRBD1	TRBJ1-2	TRBV7-2	CASSLATGSYGYTF
TRBD2	TRBJ2-1	TRBV18	CASSPLAGEVNEQFF
TRBD1	TRBJ1-1	TRBV15	CATSRDRGTGQREAFF
NA	TRBJ2-7	TRBV28	CASSGSPYEQYF
TRBD1	TRBJ1-2	TRBV27	CASGFLGQGSYGYTF
NA	TRBJ2-3	TRBV7-8	CASSQGLLWDTQYF
TRBD2	TRBJ2-1	TRBV7-3	CASSRTSGLNNEQFF
TRBD2	TRBJ2-3	TRBV7-9	CASTPVFSGGADTQYF
NA	TRBJ2-1	TRBV5-1	CASSLVAGAHYNEQFF
TRBD2	TRBJ2-7	TRBV11-2	CASSLRMAGEALGAYEQYF
NA	TRBJ2-1	TRBV27	CASSLWGENEQFF
NA	TRBJ1-1	TRBV7-2	CASRADRNTEAFF
NA	TRBJ1-1	TRBV7-3	CASSLTSIAEAFF
TRBD1	TRBJ2-6	TRBV5-4	CASSWGQGASGANVLTF
TRBD1	TRBJ2-1	TRBV4-1	CASSRGTGGLNEQFF
NA	TRBJ1-1	TRBV19	CASSIGPLRRTALLLNRGAFF
TRBD1	TRBJ1-5	TRBV4-3	CASSQPTRDRENQPQHF
NA	TRBJ1-2	TRBV4-3	CASSQDISGWNGYTF
TRBD2	TRBJ2-5	TRBV19	CASRKAGGLKETQYF
TRBD1	TRBJ2-1	TRBV2	CASTDRESYNEQFF
NA	TRBJ2-7	TRBV6-5	CASSLQGRYEQYF
TRBD2	TRBJ2-1	TRBV19	CASSPGLAGGSSYNEQFF
NA	TRBJ1-5	TRBV19	CASSRLTFRQPQHF